These 29 T cell receptor beta chains share one sample of origin, sequenced in a study of blood T cells in healthy people across ages. PCR was performed a second time for 7 to 11 cycles using a sample-barcoded 5' primer and a J-beta primer mix. MiXCR was run by TCRdb on the 5' RACE reads, yielding one entry per CDR3 protein. The sample includes 450,000 to 650,000 distinct CDR3 sequences, under 30% seen only once; the top ten take around 10%. The same sample was also used in a study of T cells of mothers and their children.

Material: blood. These receptors all stem from a boy aged 5-17 years in good health.

The table lists this clonotype with a few counts. V is TRBV4-3 and J is TRBJ2-7; 10 nucleotides align to TRBD2. CDR3 length: 16 residues. CDR1 and CDR2 (germline): LGHNA, YSLEER. The V and J ends lost 3 bases and 5 bases, in that order; junction bases with no gene match: 10. CDR3 in DNA: TGCGCCAGCAGCCAGACACTAGCGGGAAGAGTCGACGAGCAGTACTTC. Translation gives CASSQTLAGRVDEQYF.

The chain combines TRBV28 with TRBJ1-2, with a weak D call TRBD1 (5 bases). CDR1 MDHEN and CDR2 SYDVKM come from the germline V gene. Trimming removed 2 bases from V and 6 bases from J, with 13 bases in between. The CDR3 runs to 14 residues. The CDR3 region has the DNA TGTGCCAGCAGTTTAATCGGCAGGGTTGATGGCTACACCTTC. It is translated as CASSLIGRVDGYTF.

This clonotype has a handful of counts. The V call is TRBV27, the J call TRBJ2-3; D perhaps matches TRBD1 (8 bases). Germline-derived CDR1 and CDR2 are MNHEY and SMNVEV (reference sequence). Trimming pared 6 bases from V and 3 bases from J, leaving 13 bases between. This CDR3 has 14 amino acids. The CDR3 spells CASRAGQVTDTQYF. The CDR3 DNA sequence: TGTGCCAGCAGAGCGGGACAGGTAACAGATACGCAGTATTTT.

This chain uses TRBV6-2 or TRBV6-3 with TRBJ2-1; 7 bases match TRBD1. V shed 4 bases, J shed 8 bases, and the junction held 14 bases outside the gene matches. Germline V gene data show CDR1 as MNHEY and CDR2 as SVGEGT. The CDR3 is 16 residues long. The CDR3 is CASSSRTGKATHEQFF. The CDR3 DNA sequence: TGTGCCAGCAGTTCGCGGACAGGAAAGGCAACTCATGAGCAGTTCTTC.

The V gene is TRBV20-1, the J gene TRBJ2-4; no clear D gene. The V gene's germline CDR1 is DFQATT and CDR2 SNEGSKA (reference sequence). Between the trimmed V and J ends, which lost 0 bases and 6 bases, there was a span of 3 bases. The CDR3 is made up of 11 amino acids. The CDR3 spells CSARDSNIQYF. CDR3 DNA sequence: TGCAGTGCTAGAGATTCAAACATTCAGTACTTC.

This clonotype has just a few counts. The rearrangement links TRBV6-2 or TRBV6-3 to TRBJ2-1; the D gene is possibly TRBD2 (6 bases). Trimming cost V 5 bases and J 7 bases, with 24 bases left between them. The CDR3 covers 17 residues. In germline, CDR1 is MNHEY, CDR2 SVGEGT. The CDR3 reads CASSPFGKSGRLNEQFF. The CDR3, as DNA: TGTGCCAGCAGTCCCTTTGGAAAGAGCGGGCGACTAAATGAGCAGTTCTTC.

This clonotype was picked up many times. The V call is TRBV7-9, the J call TRBJ2-6, with no clear D. This CDR3 spans 13 amino acids. The germline V gene has CDR1 SEHNR and CDR2 FQNEAQ (reference sequence). V lost 5 bases to trimming and J lost 4 bases, with 6 bases between them. The CDR3 DNA is TGTGCCAGCAGCCCGCCGGGGGCCAACGTCCTGACTTTC. It is translated as CASSPPGANVLTF.

This clonotype was counted between two and nine times. The V gene is TRBV7-2, the J gene TRBJ2-7; D not certain. Trimming removed 1 base from V and 4 bases from J, with 8 bases in between. The germline gives CDR1 SGHTA, CDR2 FQGNSA. The CDR3 covers 13 residues. The CDR3 sequence: CASSLEVWYEQYF. As DNA, the CDR3 is TGTGCCAGCAGCTTAGAGGTTTGGTACGAGCAGTACTTC.

Here the CDR3 reads CSARGLGAEQYF. The CDR3 bases are TGCAGTGCTAGGGGTCTGGGCGCCGAGCAGTACTTC. The chain uses TRBV20-1 and TRBJ2-7; D not resolved. Germline CDR1 is DFQATT and CDR2 is SNEGSKA (reference sequence). V dropped 3 bases and J dropped 6 bases, with 12 bases sitting between them. This CDR3 is 12 amino acids long.

The rearrangement joins TRBV28 to TRBJ2-3, with D possibly TRBD2 on 7 matching bases. Deletions cut 8 bases from V and 5 bases from J, with 17 bases between. This CDR3 spans 14 amino acids. The germline gives CDR1 MDHEN, CDR2 SYDVKM. DNA for the CDR3: TGTGCCAGCCTCGAGGGGGGGCCGGAAGATACGCAGTATTTT. The encoded protein is CASLEGGPEDTQYF.

V is TRBV27 and J is TRBJ2-7; D not resolved. CDR3 length: 14 residues. Germline CDR1 MNHEY, CDR2 SMNVEV (reference sequence). Trimming took 4 bases from V and 3 from J, leaving 13 bases between them. The CDR3 DNA reads TGTGCCAGCAGTTCCCATTCAGGAGACTACGAGCAGTACTTC. This encodes CASSSHSGDYEQYF.

The chain uses TRBV20-1 and TRBJ2-5; 13 bases are a match to TRBD2. V shed 1 base and J 5 bases; nucleotides not matched to a gene: 13. The CDR3 runs to 18 residues. The V gene's germline CDR1 is DFQATT and CDR2 SNEGSKA (reference sequence). CDR3 protein: CSARGPGLAGTRSETQYF. CDR3 bases: TGCAGTGCTAGAGGACCGGGACTAGCGGGGACCCGCTCGGAGACCCAGTACTTC.

The chain joins TRBV28 to TRBJ2-7, with D possibly called TRBD1 or TRBD2 (5 bases each). Trimming removed 4 bases from V and 7 bases from J, with 11 bases in between. Germline assignment: CDR1 MDHEN and CDR2 SYDVKM. The CDR3 totals 12 residues. CDR3 DNA: TGTGCCAGCAGTTACGGGGCCTTGGAGCAGTACTTC. Translated, it gives CASSYGALEQYF.

This clonotype was recorded a few times. The V call is TRBV10-3, the J call TRBJ1-1; D is unclear. The CDR3 is made up of 14 amino acids. V lost 2 bases to trimming and J lost 7 bases, with 14 bases between them. The germline CDR1 and CDR2 sequences are ENHRY and SYGVKD. This chain's CDR3 is CAISEVGSGVEAFF. Written as DNA, the CDR3 is TGTGCCATCAGTGAGGTGGGTTCCGGGGTTGAAGCTTTCTTT.

In this sample, this clonotype turned up a few times. The gene calls are TRBV3-1 and TRBJ2-7; no clear D. The CDR3 covers 15 residues. V lost 4 bases, J lost 1 base, and 14 bases lay in between. Per germline, CDR1 LGHDT and CDR2 YNNKEL (reference sequence). CDR3 coding DNA: TGTGCCAGCAGCCCCCAACGTGGCAGATCCTACGAGCAGTACTTC. It yields the protein CASSPQRGRSYEQYF.

This clonotype was seen more than once but under ten times. The chain is built from TRBV6-5 and TRBJ2-2; perhaps TRBD1 as D (6 bases). The CDR3 spans 18 residues. Trimming shortened V by 2 bases and J by 4 bases, and 20 bases separated the two germline ends. Looked up from germline, CDR1 is MNHEY and CDR2 is SVGAGI. CDR3 protein: CASSYPDWGPHPTGELFF. As DNA, the CDR3 is TGTGCCAGCAGTTACCCGGATTGGGGGCCCCATCCCACCGGGGAGCTGTTTTTT.

The V call is TRBV11-2, the J call TRBJ2-1; D may be TRBD2 (5 bases). V gave up 5 bases and J gave up 3 bases, with 14 bases separating them. Germline V gene data show CDR1 as SGHAT and CDR2 as FQNNGV. CDR3 length: 15 residues. CDR3 sequence (DNA): TGTGCCAGCAGCCCCCCCTCACGGGGCTACAATGAGCAGTTCTTC. This translates into CASSPPSRGYNEQFF.

V gene TRBV30 combines with J gene TRBJ1-2, with TRBD1 matching over 7 bases. Germline values: CDR1 GTSNPN, CDR2 SVGIG (reference sequence). With 1 base clipped from V and 8 bases from J, the junction kept 10 bases outside the gene matches. The CDR3 consists of 14 residues. The CDR3 protein is CAWSALRGREGYTF. CDR3 sequence (DNA): TGTGCCTGGAGTGCCCTAAGGGGGCGCGAGGGCTACACCTTC.

This chain uses TRBV7-8 with TRBJ2-3, with D hard to call. V was trimmed by 1 base and J by 11 bases, leaving 10 bases between them. Germline V lookup: CDR1 SGHVS, CDR2 FQNEAQ. This CDR3 region has 12 residues. CDR3 loop: CASSLVLLGQYF. The CDR3 region has the DNA TGTGCCAGCAGCTTAGTACTCCTTGGGCAGTATTTT. Full variable domain (outside the CDR3, taken from reference TRBV7-8 and TRBJ2-3): GAGVSQSPRYKVAKRGQDVALRCDPISGHVSLFWYQQALGQGPEFLTYFQNEAQLDKSGLPSDRFFAERPEGSVSTLKIQRTQQEDSAVYLCASSLVLLGQYFGPGTRLTVL.

This clonotype appeared once. The rearrangement links TRBV5-5 to TRBJ2-5; D might be TRBD1 or TRBD2, each matching 5 bases. The CDR3 covers 16 residues. The germline V and J ends were trimmed by 4 bases and 5 bases, with 21 bases remaining between them. Germline CDR1 and CDR2: SGHKS and YYEKEE (reference sequence). The CDR3 is CASSQGEGFDLETQYF. The CDR3 DNA is TGTGCCAGCAGCCAGGGCGAGGGGTTCGACCTGGAGACCCAGTACTTC.

There are a few counts of this clonotype. The chain employs TRBV7-8 and TRBJ2-1; maybe TRBD1 (5 bases). The CDR3 length is 14 residues. The germline V gene has CDR1 SGHVS and CDR2 FQNEAQ. Trimming took 2 bases from V and 4 from J, leaving 9 bases between them. Here the CDR3 reads CASSLRQSYNEQFF. CDR3 nucleotide sequence: TGTGCCAGCAGCTTACGACAGTCGTACAATGAGCAGTTCTTC. Drawing the rest from reference TRBV7-8 and TRBJ2-1, the complete variable domain is GAGVSQSPRYKVAKRGQDVALRCDPISGHVSLFWYQQALGQGPEFLTYFQNEAQLDKSGLPSDRFFAERPEGSVSTLKIQRTQQEDSAVYLCASSLRQSYNEQFFGPGTRLTVL.

The V gene is TRBV4-1, the J gene TRBJ1-2; 7 nucleotides agree with TRBD1. Trimming removed 4 bases from V and 8 bases from J; junction bases left unmatched: 16. Per the germline V gene, CDR1 is MGHRA and CDR2 is YSYEKL. This CDR3 is 16 amino acids long. This chain's CDR3 is CASSRAAKVPTGGYTF. The CDR3 DNA reads as TGCGCCAGCAGCCGGGCCGCGAAGGTCCCGACAGGGGGCTACACCTTC.

V gene TRBV9 combines with J gene TRBJ2-2, with D possibly being TRBD2 (6 bases). With 0 bases removed from V and 0 bases from J, the gap between germline ends came to 12 bases. CDR3 length equals 17 residues. Germline lookup yields CDR1 SGDLS and CDR2 YYNGEE. In nucleotides, the CDR3 is TGTGCCAGCAGCGTAGTCTGGCTAGCGTCGAACACCGGGGAGCTGTTTTTT. Translation gives CASSVVWLASNTGELFF.

This clonotype came up many times. An end of the junction does not agree with germline; a read error may underlie this. The chain carries TRBV7-9 and TRBJ2-5; D gene ambiguous. The J call may be faulty, since TRBJ2-7 better matches the DNA end. CDR1 is SEHNR, CDR2 FQNEAQ, per germline (reference sequence). The CDR3 consists of 13 residues. The CDR3 spells CASSLVGAYEQYF. CDR3 DNA sequence: TGTGCCAGCAGTTTAGTCGGAGCCTACGAGCAGTACTTC.

In this sample, this clonotype turned up a few times. As DNA, the CDR3 is TGTGCCACCAGTGAGATGGGACAAGGCGAGCAGTACTTC. This codes for CATSEMGQGEQYF. The J gene is TRBJ2-5, the V gene TRBV24-1, with D maybe TRBD1 (6 bases). The assigned J gene may be wrong: the sequence end matches TRBJ2-7 better. Germline V gene lookup returns CDR1 KGHDR and CDR2 SFDVKD. The CDR3 totals 13 residues.

The sample holds a few counts of this clonotype. This sequence joins TRBV10-3 and TRBJ2-1; the D gene is possibly TRBD2 (7 bases). Trimming pared 11 bases from V and 4 bases from J, leaving 15 bases between. Germline CDR1 and CDR2: ENHRY and SYGVKD. The CDR3 length is 13 residues. CDR3 coding DNA: TGTGCCGCATCAGGGGAGGGGTACAATGAGCAGTTCTTC. Translation: CAASGEGYNEQFF.

J is TRBJ2-3 and V is TRBV5-1; D gene uncertain. The CDR3 has 14 residues. V dropped 2 bases and J dropped 4 bases, with 11 bases sitting between them. The germline V gene has CDR1 SGHRS and CDR2 YFSETQ. DNA for the CDR3: TGCGCCAGCAGCTTTAACAGTTGGGCAGATACGCAGTATTTT. Translating it yields CASSFNSWADTQYF. The variable domain in full, with the rest retrieved from reference TRBV5-1 and TRBJ2-3, is KAGVTQTPRYLIKTRGQQVTLSCSPISGHRSVSWYQQTPGQGLQFLFEYFSETQRNKGNFPGRFSGRQFSNSRSEMNVSTLELGDSALYLCASSFNSWADTQYFGPGTRLTVL.

This clonotype was recorded a few times. This chain connects TRBV28 to TRBJ2-7, with 7 bases lining up with TRBD1. Unmatched junction bases numbered 11, after V lost 7 bases and J lost 2 bases. Germline CDR1 is MDHEN and CDR2 is SYDVKM. The CDR3 is 15 amino acids. CDR3 loop: CASTQPGTATYEQYF. The DNA for the CDR3 is TGTGCCAGCACCCAGCCCGGGACAGCCACCTACGAGCAGTACTTC.

This clonotype has only a few counts. This chain joins TRBV6-2 or TRBV6-3 and TRBJ2-5, with D possibly being TRBD2 (6 bases). The J call may be mistaken, given a closer DNA end match to TRBJ2-1. The CDR3 is made up of 12 amino acids. CDR1 and CDR2 (germline): MNHEY, SVGEGT. CDR3 DNA: TGTGCCAGCAGCCCCGGAGGGGCCGAGCAGTTCTTC. Translated: CASSPGGAEQFF.